Presented here are 10 T cell receptor beta chains from one specimen sequenced in a study of monozygotic twins with inflammatory bowel disease. One entry per CDR3 protein, without DNA, is what TCRdb gives after re-calling the 5' RACE reads. The sample totals 300,000 to 400,000 distinct CDR3 sequences. Sequencing was carried out using blood. These receptors all stem from a human donor with ulcerative colitis or Crohn's disease, or a healthy co-twin of an affected twin (not recorded which).

The chain recombines TRBV7-9 with TRBJ2-7; TCRdb outputs TRBD1, but without DNA this stays unchecked. Germline V lookup: CDR1 SEHNR, CDR2 FQNEAQ (reference sequence). The CDR3 loop spans 14 amino acids. The CDR3 spells CASSFRGGLGEQYF. The full variable domain, its missing parts supplied by reference TRBV7-9 and TRBJ2-7, is DTGVSQNPRHKITKRGQNVTFRCDPISEHNRLYWYRQTLGQGPEFLTYFQNEAQLEKSRLLSDRFSAERPKGSFSTLEIQRTEQGDSAMYLCASSFRGGLGEQYFGPGTRLTVT.

The chain is built from TRBV7-9 and TRBJ1-2. The CDR3 runs to 17 residues. The germline CDR1 and CDR2 sequences are SEHNR and FQNEAQ (reference sequence). The CDR3: CASNKKEVVRPLHGYTF.

The chain joins TRBV3-1 to TRBJ1-6. CDR3 length: 12 residues. Germline CDR1 reads LGHDT; CDR2 reads YNNKEL (reference sequence). CDR3: CASSQESSPLHF.

The chain's CDR3 is CSSIANFDSSSYNEQFF. The V call is TRBV2, the J call TRBJ2-1. The germline V gene encodes CDR1 SNHLY and CDR2 FYNNEI. The CDR3 extends over 17 amino acids.

The V gene is TRBV12-3 or TRBV12-4, the J gene TRBJ1-5. This CDR3 has 13 residues. The CDR3 region is CASTNRPLQPQHF.

V usage is TRBV29-1 and J usage is TRBJ2-7; TCRdb indicates TRBD1, and absent DNA this call remains unverified. Germline values: CDR1 SQVTM, CDR2 ANQGSEA. This CDR3 spans 11 amino acids. The CDR3 region is CSVDTGYEQYF.

The rearrangement links TRBV6-1 to TRBJ2-6. Germline CDR1 is MNHNS and CDR2 is SASEGT. CDR3 length: 16 residues. The CDR3 loop is CASSNSGSVGANVLTF.

This CDR3 is CASSLMGGHEQYF. The chain uses TRBV14 and TRBJ2-7; with no DNA, the TCRdb D assignment of TRBD1 cannot be verified. The CDR3 covers 13 residues. Germline CDR1 reads SGHDN; CDR2 reads FVKESK.

This chain links TRBV5-6 with TRBJ2-5; TCRdb lists TRBD2, though no DNA is available to test this call. The CDR3 has 13 residues. CDR1 and CDR2 from the germline V gene are SGHDT and YYEEEE. CDR3: CASSLRGLWTQYF. Together with reference TRBV5-6 and TRBJ2-5, the CDR3 gives the full variable domain: DAGVTQSPTHLIKTRGQQVTLRCSPKSGHDTVSWYQQALGQGPQFIFQYYEEEERQRGNFPDRFSGHQFPNYSSELNVNALLLGDSALYLCASSLRGLWTQYFGPGTRLLVL.

The J gene is TRBJ2-7, the V gene TRBV2; TCRdb's assignment of TRBD2 cannot be checked, as there is no DNA. The CDR3 totals 12 residues. CDR1 SNHLY and CDR2 FYNNEI come from the germline V gene. The chain's CDR3 is CASGAGYYEQYF. Full variable domain (remainder filled in from reference TRBV2 and TRBJ2-7): EPEVTQTPSHQVTQMGQEVILRCVPISNHLYFYWYRQILGQKVEFLVSFYNNEISEKSEIFDDQFSVERPDGSNFTLKIRSTKLEDSAMYFCASGAGYYEQYFGPGTRLTVT.